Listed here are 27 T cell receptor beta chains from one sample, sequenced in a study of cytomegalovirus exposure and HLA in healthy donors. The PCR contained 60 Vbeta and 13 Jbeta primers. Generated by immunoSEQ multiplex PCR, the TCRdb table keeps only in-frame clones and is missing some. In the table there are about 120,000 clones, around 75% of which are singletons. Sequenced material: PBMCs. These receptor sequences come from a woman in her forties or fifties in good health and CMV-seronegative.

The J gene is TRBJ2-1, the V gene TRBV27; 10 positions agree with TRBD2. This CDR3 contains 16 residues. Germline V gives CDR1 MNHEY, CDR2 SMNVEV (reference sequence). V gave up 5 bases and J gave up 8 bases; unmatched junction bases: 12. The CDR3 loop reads CASSKLAGNFKDEQFF. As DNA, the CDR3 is TGTGCCAGCAGTAAACTAGCGGGAAACTTTAAGGATGAGCAGTTCTTC.

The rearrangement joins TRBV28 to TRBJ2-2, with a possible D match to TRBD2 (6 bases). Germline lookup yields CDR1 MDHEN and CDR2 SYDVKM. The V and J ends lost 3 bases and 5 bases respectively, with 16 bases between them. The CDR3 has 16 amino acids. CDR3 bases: TGTGCCAGCAGTTTTAGGGGACTTTTCATAACCGGGGAGCTGTTTTTT. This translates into CASSFRGLFITGELFF.

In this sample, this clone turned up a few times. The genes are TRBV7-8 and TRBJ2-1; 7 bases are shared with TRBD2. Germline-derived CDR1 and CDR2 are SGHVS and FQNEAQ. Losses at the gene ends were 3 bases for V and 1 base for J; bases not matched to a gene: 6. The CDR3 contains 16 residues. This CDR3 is CASSFLADQSYNEQFF. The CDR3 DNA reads TGTGCCAGCAGCTTCCTAGCGGACCAGTCCTACAATGAGCAGTTCTTC.

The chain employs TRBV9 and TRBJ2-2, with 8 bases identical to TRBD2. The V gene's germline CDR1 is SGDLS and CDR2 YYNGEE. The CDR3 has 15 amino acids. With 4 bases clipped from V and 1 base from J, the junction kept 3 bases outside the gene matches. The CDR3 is CASSLTSVNTGELFF. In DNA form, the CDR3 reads TGTGCCAGCAGCTTGACTAGCGTGAACACCGGGGAGCTGTTTTTT.

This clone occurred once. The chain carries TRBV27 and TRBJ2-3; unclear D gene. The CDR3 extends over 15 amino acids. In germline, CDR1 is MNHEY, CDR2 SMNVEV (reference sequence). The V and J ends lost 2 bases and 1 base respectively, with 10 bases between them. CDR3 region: CASSLLGRGTDTQYF. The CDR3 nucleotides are TGTGCCAGCAGTTTACTCGGTCGGGGCACAGATACGCAGTATTTT.

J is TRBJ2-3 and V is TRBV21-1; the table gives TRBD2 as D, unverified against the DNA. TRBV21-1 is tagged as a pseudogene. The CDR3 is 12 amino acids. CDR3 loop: CASSNLCDTQYF. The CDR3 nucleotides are TGTGCCAGCAGCAACTTGTGTGATACGCAGTATTTT.

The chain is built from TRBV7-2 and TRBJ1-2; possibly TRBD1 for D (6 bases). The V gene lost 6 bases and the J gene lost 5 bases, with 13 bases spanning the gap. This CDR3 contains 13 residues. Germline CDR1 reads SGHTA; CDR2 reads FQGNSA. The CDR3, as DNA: TGTGCCAGCAGAACGGGGGGCCCGTATGGCTACACCTTC. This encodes CASRTGGPYGYTF.

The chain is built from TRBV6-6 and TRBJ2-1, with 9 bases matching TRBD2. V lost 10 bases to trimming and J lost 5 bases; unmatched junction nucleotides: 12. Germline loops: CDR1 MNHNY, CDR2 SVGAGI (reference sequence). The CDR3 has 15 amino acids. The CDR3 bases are TGTGCCACCGACCCCCTAGCGGGATCCCACAATGAGCAGTTCTTC. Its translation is CATDPLAGSHNEQFF.

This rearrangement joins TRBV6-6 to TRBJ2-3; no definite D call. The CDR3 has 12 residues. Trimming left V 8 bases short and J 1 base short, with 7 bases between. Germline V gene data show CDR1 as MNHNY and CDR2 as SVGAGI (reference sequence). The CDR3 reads CASEGGTDTQYF. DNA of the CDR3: TGTGCCAGCGAAGGAGGCACAGATACGCAGTATTTT.

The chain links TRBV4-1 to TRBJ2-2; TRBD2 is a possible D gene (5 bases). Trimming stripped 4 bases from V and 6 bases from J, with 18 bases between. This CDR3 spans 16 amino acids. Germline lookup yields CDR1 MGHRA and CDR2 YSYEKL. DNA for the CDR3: TGCGCCAGCAGCCCCTATAACCGGGGTGCGGCCGGGGAGCTGTTTTTT. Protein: CASSPYNRGAAGELFF.

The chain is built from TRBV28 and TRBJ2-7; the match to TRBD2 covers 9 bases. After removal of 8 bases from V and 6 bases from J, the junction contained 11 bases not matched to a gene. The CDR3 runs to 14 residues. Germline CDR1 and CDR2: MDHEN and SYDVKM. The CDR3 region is CASYAGGALGEQYF. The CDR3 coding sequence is TGTGCCAGCTACGCGGGGGGGGCCCTGGGCGAGCAGTACTTC.

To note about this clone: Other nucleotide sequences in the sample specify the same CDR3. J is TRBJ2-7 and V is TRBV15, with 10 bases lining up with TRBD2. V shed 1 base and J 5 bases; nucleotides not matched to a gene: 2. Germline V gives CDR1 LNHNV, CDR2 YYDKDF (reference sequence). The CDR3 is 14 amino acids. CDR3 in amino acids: CATSRGGTSDEQYF. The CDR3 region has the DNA TGTGCCACCAGCAGAGGTGGGACTAGCGACGAGCAGTACTTC.

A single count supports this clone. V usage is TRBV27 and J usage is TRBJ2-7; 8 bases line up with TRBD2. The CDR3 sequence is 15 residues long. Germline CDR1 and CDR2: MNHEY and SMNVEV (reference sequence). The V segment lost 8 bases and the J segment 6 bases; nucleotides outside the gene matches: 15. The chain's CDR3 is CASQPSQAGVGEQYF. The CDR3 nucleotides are TGTGCCAGCCAACCATCACAAGCGGGAGTGGGCGAGCAGTACTTC.

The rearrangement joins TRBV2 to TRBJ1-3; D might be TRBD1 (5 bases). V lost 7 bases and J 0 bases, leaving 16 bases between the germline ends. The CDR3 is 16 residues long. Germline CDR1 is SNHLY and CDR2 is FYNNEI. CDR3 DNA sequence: TGTGCCAGCACCGGGAGGGGACGAACCTCTGGAAACACCATATATTTT. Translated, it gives CASTGRGRTSGNTIYF.

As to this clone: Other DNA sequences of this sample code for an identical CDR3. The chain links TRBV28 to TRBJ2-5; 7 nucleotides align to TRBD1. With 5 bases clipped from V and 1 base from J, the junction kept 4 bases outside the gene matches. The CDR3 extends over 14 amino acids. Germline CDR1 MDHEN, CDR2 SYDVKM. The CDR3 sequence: CASSLDRVQETQYF. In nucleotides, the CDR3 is TGTGCCAGCAGTCTAGACAGGGTCCAAGAGACCCAGTACTTC.

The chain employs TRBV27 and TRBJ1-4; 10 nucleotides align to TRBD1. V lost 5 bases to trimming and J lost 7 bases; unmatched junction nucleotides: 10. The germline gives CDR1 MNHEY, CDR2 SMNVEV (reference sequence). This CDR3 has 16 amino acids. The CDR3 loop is CASSDWTGGQSEKLFF. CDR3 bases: TGTGCCAGCAGTGACTGGACAGGGGGACAATCTGAAAAACTGTTTTTT. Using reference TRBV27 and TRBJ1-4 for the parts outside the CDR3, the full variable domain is EAQVTQNPRYLITVTGKKLTVTCSQNMNHEYMSWYRQDPGLGLRQIYYSMNVEVTDKGDVPEGYKVSRKEKRNFPLILESPSPNQTSLYFCASSDWTGGQSEKLFFGSGTQLSVL.

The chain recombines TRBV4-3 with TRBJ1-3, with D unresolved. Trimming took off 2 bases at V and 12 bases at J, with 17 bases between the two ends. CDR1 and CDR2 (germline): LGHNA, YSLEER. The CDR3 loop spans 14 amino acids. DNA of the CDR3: TGCGCCAGCAGCCAAATGGGCCCCAGAGCGGACATATATTTT. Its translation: CASSQMGPRADIYF.

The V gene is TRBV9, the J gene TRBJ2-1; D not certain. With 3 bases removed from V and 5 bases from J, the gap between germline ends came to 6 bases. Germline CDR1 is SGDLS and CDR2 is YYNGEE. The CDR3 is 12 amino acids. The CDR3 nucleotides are TGTGCCAGCAGCGCCTTTGACAATGAGCAGTTCTTC. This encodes CASSAFDNEQFF.

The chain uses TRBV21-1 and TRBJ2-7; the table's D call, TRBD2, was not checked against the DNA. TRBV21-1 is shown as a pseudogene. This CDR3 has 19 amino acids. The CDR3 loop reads CASSKRKSPGLAGVGEQYF. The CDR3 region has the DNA TGTGCCAGCAGCAAACGCAAGTCCCCGGGACTAGCGGGAGTTGGCGAGCAGTACTTC.

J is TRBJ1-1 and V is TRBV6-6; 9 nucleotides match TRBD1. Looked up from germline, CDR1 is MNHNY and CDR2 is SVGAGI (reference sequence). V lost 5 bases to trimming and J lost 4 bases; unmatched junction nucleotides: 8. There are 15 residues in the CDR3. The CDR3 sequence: CASSHGQGLGTEAFF. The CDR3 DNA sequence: TGTGCCAGCAGTCACGGACAGGGGTTGGGCACTGAAGCTTTCTTT.

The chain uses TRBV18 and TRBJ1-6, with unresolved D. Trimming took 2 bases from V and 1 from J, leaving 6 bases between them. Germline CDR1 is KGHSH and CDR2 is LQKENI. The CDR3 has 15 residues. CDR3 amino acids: CASSPMQSYNSPLHF. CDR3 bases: TGTGCCAGCTCACCAATGCAGTCCTATAATTCACCCCTCCACTTT.

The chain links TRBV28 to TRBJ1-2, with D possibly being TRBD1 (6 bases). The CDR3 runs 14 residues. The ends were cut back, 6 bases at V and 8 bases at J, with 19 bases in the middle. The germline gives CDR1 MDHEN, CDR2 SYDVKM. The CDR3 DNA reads TGTGCCAGCAGCACATCTACAGGGTATGAGGGCTACACCTTC. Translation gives CASSTSTGYEGYTF.

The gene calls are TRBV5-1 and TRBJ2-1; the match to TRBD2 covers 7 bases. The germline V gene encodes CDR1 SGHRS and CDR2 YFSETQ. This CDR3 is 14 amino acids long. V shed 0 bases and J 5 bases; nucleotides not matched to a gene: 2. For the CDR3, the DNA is TGCGCCAGCAGCTTGGCCACTAGCGACAATGAGCAGTTCTTC. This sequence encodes CASSLATSDNEQFF.

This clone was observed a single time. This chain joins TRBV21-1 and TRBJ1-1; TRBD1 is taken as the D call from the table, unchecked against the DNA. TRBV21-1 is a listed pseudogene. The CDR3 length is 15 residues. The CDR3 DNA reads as TGTGCCAGCAGCGCAACAGGGGGCGCGGGCACTGAAGCTTTCTTT. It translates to CASSATGGAGTEAFF.

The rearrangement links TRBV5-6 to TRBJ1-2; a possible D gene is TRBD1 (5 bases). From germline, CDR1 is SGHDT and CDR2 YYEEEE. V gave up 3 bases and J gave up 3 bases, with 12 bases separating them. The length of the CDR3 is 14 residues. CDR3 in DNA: TGTGCCAGCAGCTGGGACCGGGAGTACTATGGCTACACCTTC. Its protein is CASSWDREYYGYTF.

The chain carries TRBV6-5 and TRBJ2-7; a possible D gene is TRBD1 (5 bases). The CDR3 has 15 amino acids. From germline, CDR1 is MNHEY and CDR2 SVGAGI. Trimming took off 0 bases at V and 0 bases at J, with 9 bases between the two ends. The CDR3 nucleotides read TGTGCCAGCAGTTACTCCACAGGACCCTCCTACGAGCAGTACTTC. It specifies CASSYSTGPSYEQYF.

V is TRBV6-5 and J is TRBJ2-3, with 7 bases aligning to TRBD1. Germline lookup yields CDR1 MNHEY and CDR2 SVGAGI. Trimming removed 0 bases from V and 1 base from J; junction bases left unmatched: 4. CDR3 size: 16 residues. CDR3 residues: CASSYSWQGGTDTQYF. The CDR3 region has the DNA TGTGCCAGCAGTTACTCGTGGCAGGGGGGCACAGATACGCAGTATTTT.